Given below is one T cell receptor beta chain in context. Its antigen is undetermined. Germline lookup yields CDR1 LGHDT and CDR2 YNNKEL (reference sequence). V shed 2 bases, J shed 0 bases, and the junction held 3 bases outside the gene matches. The CDR3 runs 17 residues. The entry originates in a study of T cells in Graves' hyperthyroidism and ophthalmopathy. Findings and limits, study-wide: Ophthalmopathy was predicted by the model a median of about 6.5 months ahead of onset.

Regions amplified from RNA transcripts were the TCR beta CDR3 regions. An initial round of RT-PCR targeting the TCR CDR3 relied on the HTBI primer set. TCRdb ran MiXCR on the multiplex PCR reads and lists one entry per CDR3 protein. The table lists approximately 640,000 distinct CDR3 sequences, around 15% of them singletons. Any patient presenting with uncontrolled infection, other autoimmune disease, pregnancy or lactation was left out. The gene calls are TRBV3-1 and TRBJ2-6, with 8 bases fitting TRBD1. The origin of this receptor is a man aged 45 to 65 with Graves' hyperthyroidism. Material: blood. The DNA for the CDR3 is TGTGCCAGCAGCCAAAGACAGGGGAACTCTGGGGCCAACGTCCTGACTTTC. It yields the protein CASSQRQGNSGANVLTF.